One sample yielded the 7 T cell receptor beta chains listed below, sequenced in a study of CD8 T cells in Susac syndrome. RNA amounts of about 0.5 to 1 ug underwent reverse transcription with random hexamers. Each CDR3 protein is one row after TCRdb ran MiXCR on the immunoSEQ multiplex PCR reads. The sample holds approximately 180,000 distinct CDR3 sequences; about 94% are singletons and the top ten take around 0.09%. Sequencing used CD4+ T cells from PBMCs. Source of these receptors: a human donor with multiple sclerosis.

This clonotype was observed once. V usage is TRBV14 and J usage is TRBJ2-2; D assignment may be TRBD1 or TRBD2 (5 bases each). Trimming left V 3 bases short and J 3 bases short, with 14 bases between. The CDR3 is 16 amino acids. Germline assignment: CDR1 SGHDN and CDR2 FVKESK. The CDR3 nucleotides are TGTGCCAGCAGCCATCGGGACCCTTGGGACACCGGGGAGCTGTTTTTT. Translated, it gives CASSHRDPWDTGELFF.

This rearrangement joins TRBV28 to TRBJ2-7; 8 nucleotides agree with TRBD2. Germline V gives CDR1 MDHEN, CDR2 SYDVKM. The junction had 11 bases not matched to a gene; V was cut back by 6 bases and J by 4 bases. The CDR3 consists of 15 residues. The CDR3 nucleotides read TGTGCCAGCAGCCGGACACTAGCGGAACTTTACGAGCAGTACTTC. Amino acids: CASSRTLAELYEQYF.

This clonotype was found a few times. This chain links TRBV3-1 with TRBJ2-7; possible D gene TRBD2, 6 bases. CDR1 is LGHDT and CDR2 is YNNKEL in the germline V gene (reference sequence). V lost 6 bases and J lost 8, with 20 bases in between. This CDR3 comprises 14 residues. The DNA for the CDR3 is TGTGCCAGCAGGAGTGTGGAGCGGGCGCTTCAGCAGTACTTC. Translation gives CASRSVERALQQYF.

The V and J genes are TRBV18 and TRBJ1-5; D unresolved. Per the germline V gene, CDR1 is KGHSH and CDR2 is LQKENI. V lost 2 bases to trimming and J lost 0 bases, with 5 bases between them. The CDR3 is made up of 14 amino acids. CDR3 sequence: CASSPSDSNQPQHF. The CDR3 DNA reads TGTGCCAGCTCACCATCGGATAGCAATCAGCCCCAGCATTTT.

The J gene is TRBJ2-4, the V gene TRBV24-1, with D possibly matching TRBD1 (5 bases). The CDR3 runs to 11 residues. CDR1 and CDR2 (germline): KGHDR, SFDVKD. V was trimmed by 9 bases and J by 6 bases, leaving 8 bases between them. The CDR3: CATGAGNIQYF. CDR3 sequence (DNA): TGTGCCACCGGGGCAGGAAACATTCAGTACTTC.

This chain joins TRBV3-1 and TRBJ2-2, with TRBD1 identical over 8 bases. The CDR3 spans 16 residues. V shed 6 bases and J 0 bases; nucleotides not matched to a gene: 6. The germline gives CDR1 LGHDT, CDR2 YNNKEL (reference sequence). CDR3 nucleotides: TGTGCCAGCAGTCCACAGGGGGTTTCGAACACCGGGGAGCTGTTTTTT. Translation gives CASSPQGVSNTGELFF.

The rearrangement links TRBV9 to TRBJ2-1, with 7 nucleotides matching TRBD1. CDR3 length: 15 residues. Losses at the gene ends were 4 bases for V and 4 bases for J; bases not matched to a gene: 8. The V gene's germline CDR1 is SGDLS and CDR2 YYNGEE. The CDR3 is CASSSGGRPYNEQFF. CDR3 coding DNA: TGTGCCAGCAGCTCAGGGGGTAGACCTTACAATGAGCAGTTCTTC.